The 27 T cell receptor beta chains below were found in one sample sequenced in a study of T cells expressing NK-cell markers. One entry per CDR3 protein, without DNA, is what TCRdb gives after re-calling the 5' RACE reads. Its table records about 410,000 distinct CDR3 sequences. Sequenced input: blood T cells: a sorted CD56 or NKG2C T cell subset, CD4+ or CD8+ T cells, or bulk PBMC T cells (not recorded which). Receptors originate from a woman aged 45-65 years in good health.

The gene calls are TRBV7-8 and TRBJ2-1. CDR3 size: 15 residues. Germline V gene data show CDR1 as SGHVS and CDR2 as FQNEAQ. The CDR3 region is CASSPRMSSYNEQFF.

The genes are TRBV7-3 and TRBJ1-6. This CDR3 comprises 13 residues. CDR1 and CDR2 (germline): SGHTA, FQGTGA. CDR3 in amino acids: CASTLGPNSPLHF.

The chain recombines TRBV12-3 or TRBV12-4 with TRBJ2-5; lacking DNA, the TRBD1 call made by TCRdb goes unchecked. The CDR3 contains 12 residues. CDR3: CASKRGGETQYF.

The rearrangement joins TRBV20-1 to TRBJ2-3; TCRdb's D call of TRBD1 is untestable without DNA. This CDR3 is 15 amino acids long. Germline V gene data show CDR1 as DFQATT and CDR2 as SNEGSKA (reference sequence). The CDR3 here is CSARPDRDLTDTQYF.

This chain uses TRBV11-1 with TRBJ1-1; TCRdb's assignment of TRBD1 cannot be checked, as there is no DNA. Germline lookup yields CDR1 SGHAT and CDR2 FQDESV (reference sequence). The CDR3 runs to 17 residues. The CDR3 loop is CASSRGKRGQVDTEAFF.

The V call is TRBV5-4, the J call TRBJ2-1; TCRdb selects TRBD2, and the lack of DNA leaves this call unchecked. This CDR3 region has 16 residues. CDR1 and CDR2 from the germline V gene are SGHNT and YYREEE (reference sequence). CDR3 loop: CASSSPLAGELYEQFF.

The gene calls are TRBV3-1 and TRBJ2-1; TCRdb's D call, TRBD1, is unchecked because there is no DNA. Germline V lookup: CDR1 LGHDT, CDR2 YNNKEL (reference sequence). This CDR3 has 15 amino acids. CDR3 region: CASSQDFDPGREQFF.

This chain uses TRBV10-2 with TRBJ1-1; the TRBD1 assignment by TCRdb is unverifiable without DNA. The CDR3 extends over 14 amino acids. Germline values: CDR1 WSHSY, CDR2 SAAADI. This CDR3 reads CASESGGENTEAFF.

The gene calls are TRBV29-1 and TRBJ2-2; TCRdb selects TRBD1, and the lack of DNA leaves this call unchecked. The CDR3 contains 16 residues. Germline lookup yields CDR1 SQVTM and CDR2 ANQGSEA. CDR3: CSAIWGAGSNTGELFF.

The chain has TRBV7-9 and TRBJ2-1; lacking DNA, the TRBD1 call made by TCRdb goes unchecked. Per the germline V gene, CDR1 is SEHNR and CDR2 is FQNEAQ (reference sequence). The CDR3 consists of 14 residues. CDR3 region: CASSLVRTDNEQFF.

This rearrangement joins TRBV18 to TRBJ2-5; TCRdb's D call, TRBD1, is unchecked because there is no DNA. Germline CDR1 and CDR2: KGHSH and LQKENI. This CDR3 is 16 amino acids long. CDR3 residues: CASSPGTGRVQETQYF. Full variable domain (outside the CDR3, taken from reference TRBV18 and TRBJ2-5): NAGVMQNPRHLVRRRGQEARLRCSPMKGHSHVYWYRQLPEEGLKFMVYLQKENIIDESGMPKERFSAEFPKEGPSILRIQQVVRGDSAAYFCASSPGTGRVQETQYFGPGTRLLVL.

This rearrangement joins TRBV15 to TRBJ2-1; TCRdb returns TRBD2, unconfirmable since there is no DNA. The CDR3 length is 13 residues. Germline V gene lookup returns CDR1 LNHNV and CDR2 YYDKDF (reference sequence). CDR3 amino acids: CATSRPSGNEQFF.

The chain uses TRBV5-1 and TRBJ1-1; TCRdb's D call of TRBD1 is untestable without DNA. Germline CDR1 reads SGHRS; CDR2 reads YFSETQ. The CDR3 spans 13 residues. CDR3 sequence reads: CASSPDRSDEAFF.

The J gene is TRBJ2-3, the V gene TRBV9; the D call from TCRdb, TRBD1, cannot be confirmed without DNA. The germline V gene encodes CDR1 SGDLS and CDR2 YYNGEE. The CDR3 contains 15 residues. The CDR3 sequence is CASSEGQGGTDTQYF. Supplemented by reference TRBV9 and TRBJ2-3, the full variable domain reads DSGVTQTPKHLITATGQRVTLRCSPRSGDLSVYWYQQSLDQGLQFLIQYYNGEERAKGNILERFSAQQFPDLHSELNLSSLELGDSALYFCASSEGQGGTDTQYFGPGTRLTVL.

J is TRBJ2-1 and V is TRBV11-2; TCRdb's D call of TRBD2 is untestable without DNA. Germline values: CDR1 SGHAT, CDR2 FQNNGV. The CDR3 consists of 21 residues. The CDR3 loop reads CASSLPRLAGDLLSSYNEQFF.

The chain has TRBV3-1 and TRBJ2-3; TCRdb reports TRBD1, a call that lacks DNA to check it against. CDR3 length: 16 amino acids. Germline values: CDR1 LGHDT, CDR2 YNNKEL (reference sequence). The CDR3 here is CASSQDWGTRTDTQYF.

V and J are TRBV24-1 and TRBJ1-5; there is no DNA to check the TCRdb D call of TRBD1. Germline lookup yields CDR1 KGHDR and CDR2 SFDVKD. The CDR3 extends over 15 amino acids. The CDR3 sequence: CATSDATGGNQPQHF.

The gene calls are TRBV5-1 and TRBJ2-1; as DNA is missing, the TRBD2 call by TCRdb cannot be tested. This CDR3 region has 16 residues. Per germline, CDR1 SGHRS and CDR2 YFSETQ. CDR3 amino acids: CASSLAGTSGGNEQFF.

This chain links TRBV7-8 with TRBJ1-1; TCRdb lists TRBD1, though no DNA is available to test this call. The CDR3 is 14 amino acids. Germline V lookup: CDR1 SGHVS, CDR2 FQNEAQ. CDR3 region: CASSRDEQNTEAFF.

The genes are TRBV20-1 and TRBJ2-2; the D gene TCRdb calls, TRBD1, cannot be checked with no DNA. CDR1 and CDR2 (germline): DFQATT, SNEGSKA (reference sequence). This CDR3 contains 13 residues. The CDR3 here is CSATGQGTGELFF.

CDR3: CASSDQGGEAFF. The chain joins TRBV5-1 to TRBJ1-1; with no DNA, the TCRdb D assignment of TRBD1 cannot be verified. Germline V gives CDR1 SGHRS, CDR2 YFSETQ. The CDR3 spans 12 residues.

V is TRBV6-2 or TRBV6-3 and J is TRBJ1-1. The germline gives CDR1 MNHEY, CDR2 SVGEGT. The CDR3 loop spans 11 amino acids. The CDR3 region is CASSRWTEAVF.

The CDR3 loop is CASSPRGGNQRYNEQFF. The rearrangement uses TRBV11-3 and TRBJ2-1; TCRdb proposes TRBD1, but this gene call is untestable without DNA. The V gene's germline CDR1 is SGHNT and CDR2 YENEEA. The CDR3 covers 17 residues. The full variable domain, with the rest looked up from reference TRBV11-3 and TRBJ2-1, is EAGVVQSPRYKIIEKKQPVAFWCNPISGHNTLYWYLQNLGQGPELLIRYENEEAVDDSQLPKDRFSAERLKGVDSTLKIQPAELGDSAVYLCASSPRGGNQRYNEQFFGPGTRLTVL.

The rearrangement joins TRBV5-6 to TRBJ2-7; the D gene TCRdb calls, TRBD1, cannot be checked with no DNA. CDR3 length: 15 residues. From germline, CDR1 is SGHDT and CDR2 YYEEEE. CDR3 sequence reads: CASSRERGGPYEQYF.

The genes are TRBV7-8 and TRBJ2-4. This CDR3 has 13 residues. The germline V gene encodes CDR1 SGHVS and CDR2 FQNEAQ. The CDR3 loop is CASSLARKNIQYF.

V is TRBV7-2 and J is TRBJ1-4; TCRdb returns TRBD1, unconfirmable since there is no DNA. The germline CDR1 and CDR2 sequences are SGHTA and FQGNSA. The length of the CDR3 is 14 residues. CDR3 amino acids: CASSRQGIDEKLFF.

The V call is TRBV6-5, the J call TRBJ2-3. Germline V gives CDR1 MNHEY, CDR2 SVGAGI. The CDR3 covers 16 residues. Here the CDR3 reads CASSSRVESSTDTQYF.